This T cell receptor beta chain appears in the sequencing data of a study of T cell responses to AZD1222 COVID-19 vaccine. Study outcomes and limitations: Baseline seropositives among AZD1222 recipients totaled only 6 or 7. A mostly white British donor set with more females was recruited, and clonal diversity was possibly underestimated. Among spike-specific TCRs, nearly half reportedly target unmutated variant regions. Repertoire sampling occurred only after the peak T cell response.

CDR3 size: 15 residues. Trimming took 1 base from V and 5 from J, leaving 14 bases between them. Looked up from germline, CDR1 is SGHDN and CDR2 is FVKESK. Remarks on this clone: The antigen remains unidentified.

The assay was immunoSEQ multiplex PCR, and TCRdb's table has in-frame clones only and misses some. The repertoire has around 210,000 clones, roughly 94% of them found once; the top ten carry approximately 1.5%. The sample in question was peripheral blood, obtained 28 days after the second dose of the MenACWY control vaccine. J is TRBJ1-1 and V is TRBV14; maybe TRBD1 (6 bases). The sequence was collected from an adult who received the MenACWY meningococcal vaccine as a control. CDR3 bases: TGTGCCAGCAGCCAAGTGGCGGGGGCATGGACTGAAGCTTTCTTT. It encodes CASSQVAGAWTEAFF.